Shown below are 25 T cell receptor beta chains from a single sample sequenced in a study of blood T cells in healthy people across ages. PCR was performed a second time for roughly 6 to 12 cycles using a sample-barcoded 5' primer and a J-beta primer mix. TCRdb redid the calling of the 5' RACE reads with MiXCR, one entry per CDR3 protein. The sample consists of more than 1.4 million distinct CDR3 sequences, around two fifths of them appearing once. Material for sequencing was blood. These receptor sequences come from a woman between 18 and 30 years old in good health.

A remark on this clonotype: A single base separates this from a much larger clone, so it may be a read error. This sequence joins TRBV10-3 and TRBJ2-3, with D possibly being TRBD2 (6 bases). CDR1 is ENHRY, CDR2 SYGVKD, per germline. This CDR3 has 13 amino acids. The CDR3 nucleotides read TGTGCCACCGGAGGGGTTGGCACAGATATGCAGTATTTT. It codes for CATGGVGTDMQYF.

CDR3 amino acids: CASRIRQGPMNTEAFF. DNA of the CDR3: TGTGCCAGCAGGATCAGACAGGGCCCCATGAACACTGAAGCTTTCTTT. The rearrangement uses TRBV27 and TRBJ1-1; 7 nucleotides match TRBD1. CDR3 length: 16 residues. V dropped 6 bases and J dropped 0; count of bases not matched to a gene: 10. Per germline, CDR1 MNHEY and CDR2 SMNVEV (reference sequence).

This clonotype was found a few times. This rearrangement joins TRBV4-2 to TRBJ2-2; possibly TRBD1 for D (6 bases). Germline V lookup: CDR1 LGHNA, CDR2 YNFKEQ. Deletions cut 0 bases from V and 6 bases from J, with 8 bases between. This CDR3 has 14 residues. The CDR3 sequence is CASSQEQGPGELFF. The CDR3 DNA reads TGTGCCAGCAGCCAAGAACAGGGACCCGGGGAGCTGTTTTTT.

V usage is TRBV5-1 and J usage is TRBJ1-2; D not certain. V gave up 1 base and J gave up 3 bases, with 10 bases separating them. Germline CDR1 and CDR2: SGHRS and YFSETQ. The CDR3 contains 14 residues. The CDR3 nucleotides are TGCGCCAGCAGCTTGACGTCGATGGACTATGGCTACACCTTC. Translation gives CASSLTSMDYGYTF.

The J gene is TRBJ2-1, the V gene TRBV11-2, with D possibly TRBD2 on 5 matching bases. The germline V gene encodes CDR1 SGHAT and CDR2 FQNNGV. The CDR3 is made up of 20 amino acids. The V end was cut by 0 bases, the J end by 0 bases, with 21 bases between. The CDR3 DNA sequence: TGTGCCAGCAGCTTAGATTGGGGTATGCGGGCGGGCTTCTCCTACAATGAGCAGTTCTTC. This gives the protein CASSLDWGMRAGFSYNEQFF. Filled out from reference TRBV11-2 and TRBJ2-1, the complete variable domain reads EAGVAQSPRYKIIEKRQSVAFWCNPISGHATLYWYQQILGQGPKLLIQFQNNGVVDDSQLPKDRFSAERLKGVDSTLKIQPAKLEDSAVYLCASSLDWGMRAGFSYNEQFFGPGTRLTVL.

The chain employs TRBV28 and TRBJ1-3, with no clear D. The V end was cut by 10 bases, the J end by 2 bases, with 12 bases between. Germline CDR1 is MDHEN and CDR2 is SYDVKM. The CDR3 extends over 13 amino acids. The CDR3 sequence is CATEGGAGNTIYF. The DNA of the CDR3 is TGTGCCACCGAGGGCGGAGCTGGAAACACCATATATTTT.

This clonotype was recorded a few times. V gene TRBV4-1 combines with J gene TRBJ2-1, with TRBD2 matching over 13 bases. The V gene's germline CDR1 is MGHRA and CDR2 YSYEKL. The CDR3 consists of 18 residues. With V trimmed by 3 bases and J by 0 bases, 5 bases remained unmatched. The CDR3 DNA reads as TGCGCCAGCAGCCAGGGGACTAGCGGGATTGTCTCCTACAATGAGCAGTTCTTC. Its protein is CASSQGTSGIVSYNEQFF.

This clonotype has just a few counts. CDR3 sequence reads: CASSQERLAGAYEQYF. CDR3 DNA sequence: TGCGCCAGCAGCCAAGAGCGGCTAGCGGGAGCCTACGAGCAGTACTTC. The rearrangement links TRBV4-1 to TRBJ2-7, with 10 bases that match TRBD2. Germline values: CDR1 MGHRA, CDR2 YSYEKL. J lost 2 bases, V lost 0 bases, and 4 bases had no gene match. The CDR3 extends over 16 amino acids.

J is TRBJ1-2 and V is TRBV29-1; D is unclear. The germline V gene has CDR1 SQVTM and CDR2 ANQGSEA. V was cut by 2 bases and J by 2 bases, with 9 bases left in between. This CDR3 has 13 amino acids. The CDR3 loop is CSVELAANYGYTF. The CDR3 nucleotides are TGCAGCGTTGAATTGGCAGCAAACTATGGCTACACCTTC.

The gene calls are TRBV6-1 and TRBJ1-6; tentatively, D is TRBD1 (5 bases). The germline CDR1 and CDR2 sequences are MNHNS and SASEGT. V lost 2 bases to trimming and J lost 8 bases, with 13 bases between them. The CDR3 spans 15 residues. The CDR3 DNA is TGTGCCAGCAGTGAACTCGGAGGGGCCTATTCACCCCTCCACTTT. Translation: CASSELGGAYSPLHF.

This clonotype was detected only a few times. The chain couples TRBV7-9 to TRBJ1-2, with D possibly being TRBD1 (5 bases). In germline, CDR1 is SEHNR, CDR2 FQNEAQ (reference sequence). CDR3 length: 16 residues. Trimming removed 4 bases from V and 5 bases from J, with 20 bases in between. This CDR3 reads CASSSPLPGQDYGYTF. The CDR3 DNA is TGTGCCAGCAGCTCTCCCCTCCCGGGGCAAGATTATGGCTACACCTTC.

The CDR3 DNA reads TGCGCCAGCCTCCCCGGGGGCCATAACGAGCAGTACTTC. As protein: CASLPGGHNEQYF. The chain links TRBV10-2 to TRBJ2-7, with D perhaps being TRBD1 or TRBD2 (6 bases each). The CDR3 contains 13 residues. CDR1 and CDR2 (germline): WSHSY, SAAADI. With 8 bases removed from V and 5 bases from J, the gap between germline ends came to 16 bases.

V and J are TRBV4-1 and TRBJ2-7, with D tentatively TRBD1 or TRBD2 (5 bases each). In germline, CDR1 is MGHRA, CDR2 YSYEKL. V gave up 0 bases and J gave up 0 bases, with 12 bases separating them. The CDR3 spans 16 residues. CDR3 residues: CASSQDQGTVSYEQYF. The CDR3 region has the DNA TGCGCCAGCAGCCAAGATCAAGGGACGGTCTCCTACGAGCAGTACTTC.

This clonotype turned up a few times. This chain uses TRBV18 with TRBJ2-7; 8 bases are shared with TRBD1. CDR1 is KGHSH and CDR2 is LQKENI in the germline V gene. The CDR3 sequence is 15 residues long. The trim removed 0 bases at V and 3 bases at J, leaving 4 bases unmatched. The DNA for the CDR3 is TGTGCCAGCTCACCACCGCAAGGACAGGGCTACGAGCAGTACTTC. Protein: CASSPPQGQGYEQYF. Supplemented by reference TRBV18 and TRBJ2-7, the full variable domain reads NAGVMQNPRHLVRRRGQEARLRCSPMKGHSHVYWYRQLPEEGLKFMVYLQKENIIDESGMPKERFSAEFPKEGPSILRIQQVVRGDSAAYFCASSPPQGQGYEQYFGPGTRLTVT.

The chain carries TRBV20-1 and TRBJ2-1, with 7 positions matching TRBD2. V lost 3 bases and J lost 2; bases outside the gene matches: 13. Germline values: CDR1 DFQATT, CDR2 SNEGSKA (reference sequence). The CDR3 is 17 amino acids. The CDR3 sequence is CSARVSGPDGAYNEQFF. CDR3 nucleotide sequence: TGCAGTGCTAGGGTTAGCGGGCCAGACGGGGCCTACAATGAGCAGTTCTTC.

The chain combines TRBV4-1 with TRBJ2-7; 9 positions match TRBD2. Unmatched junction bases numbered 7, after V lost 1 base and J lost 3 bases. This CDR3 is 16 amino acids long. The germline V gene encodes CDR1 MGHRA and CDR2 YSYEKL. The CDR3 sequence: CASSQAASGIIYEQYF. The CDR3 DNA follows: TGCGCCAGCAGCCAAGCGGCTAGCGGGATCATCTACGAGCAGTACTTC.

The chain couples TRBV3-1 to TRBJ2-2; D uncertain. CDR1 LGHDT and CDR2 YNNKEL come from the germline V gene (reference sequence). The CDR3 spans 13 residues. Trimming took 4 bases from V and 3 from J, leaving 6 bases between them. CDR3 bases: TGTGCCAGCAGCCCCGACCACACCGGGGAGCTGTTTTTT. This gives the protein CASSPDHTGELFF.

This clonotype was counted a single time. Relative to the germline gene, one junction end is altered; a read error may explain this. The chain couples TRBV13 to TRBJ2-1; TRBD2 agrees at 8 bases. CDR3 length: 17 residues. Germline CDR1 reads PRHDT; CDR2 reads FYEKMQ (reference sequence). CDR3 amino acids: CASSLATSGSSYNEKFF. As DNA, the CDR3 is TGTGCCAGCAGCTTAGCCACTAGCGGTAGCTCCTACAATGAGAAGTTCTTC. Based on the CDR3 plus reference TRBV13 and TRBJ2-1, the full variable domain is AAGVIQSPRHLIKEKRETATLKCYPIPRHDTVYWYQQGPGQDPQFLISFYEKMQSDKGSIPDRFSAQQFSDYHSELNMSSLELGDSALYFCASSLATSGSSYNEKFFGPGTRLTVL.

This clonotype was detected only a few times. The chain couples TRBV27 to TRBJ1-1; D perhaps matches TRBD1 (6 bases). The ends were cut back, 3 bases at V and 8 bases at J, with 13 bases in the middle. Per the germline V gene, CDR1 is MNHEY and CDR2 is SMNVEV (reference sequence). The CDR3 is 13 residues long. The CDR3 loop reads CASSFSSGQEAFF. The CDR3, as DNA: TGTGCCAGCAGTTTTTCTTCCGGACAGGAAGCTTTCTTT.

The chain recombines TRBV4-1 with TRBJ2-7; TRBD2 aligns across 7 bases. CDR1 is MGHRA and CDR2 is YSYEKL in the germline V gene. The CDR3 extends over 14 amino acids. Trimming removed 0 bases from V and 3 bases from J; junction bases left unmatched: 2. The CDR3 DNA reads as TGCGCCAGCAGCCAAGAGCGGGAGATCTACGAGCAGTACTTC. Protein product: CASSQEREIYEQYF.

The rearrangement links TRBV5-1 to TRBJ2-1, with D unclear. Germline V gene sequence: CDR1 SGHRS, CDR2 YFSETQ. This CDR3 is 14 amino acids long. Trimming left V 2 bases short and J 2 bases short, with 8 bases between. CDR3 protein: CASSFGPTYNEQFF. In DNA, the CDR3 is TGCGCCAGCAGCTTCGGTCCAACCTACAATGAGCAGTTCTTC.

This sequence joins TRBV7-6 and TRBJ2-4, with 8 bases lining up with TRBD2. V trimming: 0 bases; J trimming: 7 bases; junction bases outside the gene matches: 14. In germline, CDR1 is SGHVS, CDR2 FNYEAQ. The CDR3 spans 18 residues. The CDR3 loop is CASSLASPLAGGGNIQYF. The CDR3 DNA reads TGTGCCAGCAGCTTAGCTAGCCCCCTAGCGGGTGGGGGGAACATTCAGTACTTC.

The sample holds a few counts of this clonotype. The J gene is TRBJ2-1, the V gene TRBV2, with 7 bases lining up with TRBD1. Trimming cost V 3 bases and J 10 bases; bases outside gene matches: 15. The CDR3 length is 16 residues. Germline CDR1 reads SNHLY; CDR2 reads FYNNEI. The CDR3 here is CASSDPGTVTKWEQFF. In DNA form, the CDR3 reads TGTGCCAGCAGTGACCCCGGGACAGTCACGAAATGGGAGCAGTTCTTC.

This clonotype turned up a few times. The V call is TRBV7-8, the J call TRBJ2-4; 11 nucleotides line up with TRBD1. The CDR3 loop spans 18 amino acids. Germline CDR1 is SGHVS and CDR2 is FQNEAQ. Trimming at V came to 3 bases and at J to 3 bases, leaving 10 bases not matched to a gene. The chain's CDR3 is CASSFRPTGQGDKNIQYF. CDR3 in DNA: TGTGCCAGCAGCTTCAGGCCGACGGGACAGGGGGACAAAAACATTCAGTACTTC.

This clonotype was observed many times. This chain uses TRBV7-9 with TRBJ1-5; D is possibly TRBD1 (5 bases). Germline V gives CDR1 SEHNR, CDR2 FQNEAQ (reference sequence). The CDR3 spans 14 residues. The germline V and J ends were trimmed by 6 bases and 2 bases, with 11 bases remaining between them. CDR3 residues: CASSLVGGNQPQHF. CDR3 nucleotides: TGTGCCAGCAGTTTGGTGGGGGGCAATCAGCCCCAGCATTTT.